This TCR beta chain derives from a study of control samples from healthy donors and cancer patients. The CDR3 runs to 15 residues. CDR1 and CDR2 (germline): SGHTA, FQGTGA. Trimming at V came to 1 base and at J to 6 bases, leaving 6 bases not matched to a gene. TCRdb's table, derived via immunoSEQ multiplex PCR, lists solely in-frame clones and lacks some. The sample lists more than 75,000 clones, 75% to 85% occurring once. Sequenced sample: blood. The origin of this receptor is a woman in her twenties or thirties in good health. This sequence joins TRBV7-3 and TRBJ2-3, with TRBD2 matching over 8 bases. CDR3 in DNA: TGTGCCAGCAGCTTAAGGGACGGGGGGGCGGATACGCAGTATTTT. Protein product: CASSLRDGGADTQYF.